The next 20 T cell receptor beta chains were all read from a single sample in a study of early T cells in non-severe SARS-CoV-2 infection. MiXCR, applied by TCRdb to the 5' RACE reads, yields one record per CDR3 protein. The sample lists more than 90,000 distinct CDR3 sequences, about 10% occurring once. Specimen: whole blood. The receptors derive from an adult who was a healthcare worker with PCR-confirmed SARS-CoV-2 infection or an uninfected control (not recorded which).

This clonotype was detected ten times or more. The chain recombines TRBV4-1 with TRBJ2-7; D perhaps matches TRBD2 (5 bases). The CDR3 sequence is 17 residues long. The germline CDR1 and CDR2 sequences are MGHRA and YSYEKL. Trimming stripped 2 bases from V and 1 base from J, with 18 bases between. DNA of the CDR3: TGCGCCAGCAGCCAAACCCGGGGAGAGACAAAGTCCTACGAGCAGTACTTC. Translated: CASSQTRGETKSYEQYF.

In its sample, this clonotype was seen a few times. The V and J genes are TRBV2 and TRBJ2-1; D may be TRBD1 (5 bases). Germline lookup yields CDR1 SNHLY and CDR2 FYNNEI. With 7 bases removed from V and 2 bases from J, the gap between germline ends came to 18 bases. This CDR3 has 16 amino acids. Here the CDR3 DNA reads TGTGCCAGCAACCTACAGCCTAGGGGTACCTACAATGAGCAGTTCTTC. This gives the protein CASNLQPRGTYNEQFF.

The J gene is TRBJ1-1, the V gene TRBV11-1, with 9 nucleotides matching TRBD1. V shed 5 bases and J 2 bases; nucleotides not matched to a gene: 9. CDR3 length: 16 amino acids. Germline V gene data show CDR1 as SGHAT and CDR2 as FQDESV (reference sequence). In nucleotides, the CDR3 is TGTGCCAGCAGCCCAAGGGGACAGGGCGGAAACACTGAAGCTTTCTTT. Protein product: CASSPRGQGGNTEAFF.

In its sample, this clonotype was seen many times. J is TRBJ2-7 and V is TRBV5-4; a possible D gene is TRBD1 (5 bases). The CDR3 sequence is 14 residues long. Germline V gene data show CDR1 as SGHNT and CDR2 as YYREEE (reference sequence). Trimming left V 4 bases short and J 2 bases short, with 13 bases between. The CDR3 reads CASSRSTDAYEQYF. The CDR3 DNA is TGTGCCAGCAGCCGCTCGACAGATGCCTACGAGCAGTACTTC.

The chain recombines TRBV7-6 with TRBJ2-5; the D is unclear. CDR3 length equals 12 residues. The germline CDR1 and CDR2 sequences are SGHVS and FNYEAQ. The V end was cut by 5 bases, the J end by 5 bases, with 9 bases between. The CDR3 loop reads CASSQPMETQYF. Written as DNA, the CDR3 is TGTGCCAGCAGCCAACCGATGGAGACCCAGTACTTC.

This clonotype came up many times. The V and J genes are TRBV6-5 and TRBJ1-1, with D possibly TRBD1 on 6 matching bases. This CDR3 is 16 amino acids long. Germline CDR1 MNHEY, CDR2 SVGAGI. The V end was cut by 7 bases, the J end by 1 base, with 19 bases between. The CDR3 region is CASNSLTGRRNTEAFF. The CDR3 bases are TGTGCCAGCAATTCTCTAACAGGGAGGCGGAACACTGAAGCTTTCTTT.

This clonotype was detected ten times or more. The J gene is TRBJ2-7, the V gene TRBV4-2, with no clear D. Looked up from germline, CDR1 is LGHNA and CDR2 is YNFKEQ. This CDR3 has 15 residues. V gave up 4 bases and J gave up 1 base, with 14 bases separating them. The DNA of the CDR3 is TGTGCCAGCAGCCCGGACGGCAGGCGATCCTACGAGCAGTACTTC. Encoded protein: CASSPDGRRSYEQYF.

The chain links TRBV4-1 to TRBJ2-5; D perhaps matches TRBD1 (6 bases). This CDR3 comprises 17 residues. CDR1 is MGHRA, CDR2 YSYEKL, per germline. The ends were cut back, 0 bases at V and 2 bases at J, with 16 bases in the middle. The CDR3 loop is CASSQDEDSRNQETQYF. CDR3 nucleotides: TGCGCCAGCAGCCAAGATGAGGACAGCCGGAATCAAGAGACCCAGTACTTC.

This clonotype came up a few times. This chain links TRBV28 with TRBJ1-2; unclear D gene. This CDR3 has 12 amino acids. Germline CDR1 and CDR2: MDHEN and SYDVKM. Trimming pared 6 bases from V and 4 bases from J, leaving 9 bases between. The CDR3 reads CASSLSVYGYTF. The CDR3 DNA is TGTGCCAGCAGCCTCTCGGTCTATGGCTACACCTTC.

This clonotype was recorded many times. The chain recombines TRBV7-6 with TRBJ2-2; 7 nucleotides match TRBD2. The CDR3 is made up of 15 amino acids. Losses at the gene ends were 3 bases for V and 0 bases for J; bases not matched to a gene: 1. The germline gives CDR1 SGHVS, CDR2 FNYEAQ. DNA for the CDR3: TGTGCCAGCAGCTTCAGCGGGGCGAACACCGGGGAGCTGTTTTTT. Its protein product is CASSFSGANTGELFF. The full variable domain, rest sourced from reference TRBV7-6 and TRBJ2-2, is GAGVSQSPRYKVTKRGQDVALRCDPISGHVSLYWYRQALGQGPEFLTYFNYEAQQDKSGLPNDRFSAERPEGSISTLTIQRTEQRDSAMYRCASSFSGANTGELFFGEGSRLTVL.

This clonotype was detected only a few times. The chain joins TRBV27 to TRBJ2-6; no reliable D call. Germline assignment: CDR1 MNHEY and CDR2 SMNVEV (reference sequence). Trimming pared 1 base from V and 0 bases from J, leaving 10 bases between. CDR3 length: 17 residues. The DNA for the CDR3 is TGTGCCAGCAGTTTATTCGGCAGTTCCTCTGGGGCCAACGTCCTGACTTTC. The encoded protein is CASSLFGSSSGANVLTF. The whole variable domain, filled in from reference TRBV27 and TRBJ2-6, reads EAQVTQNPRYLITVTGKKLTVTCSQNMNHEYMSWYRQDPGLGLRQIYYSMNVEVTDKGDVPEGYKVSRKEKRNFPLILESPSPNQTSLYFCASSLFGSSSGANVLTFGAGSRLTVL.

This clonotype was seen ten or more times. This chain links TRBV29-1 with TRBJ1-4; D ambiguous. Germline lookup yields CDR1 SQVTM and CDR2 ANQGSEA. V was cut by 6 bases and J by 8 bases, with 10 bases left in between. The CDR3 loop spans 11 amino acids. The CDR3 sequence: CSVGDEEKLFF. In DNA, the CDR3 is TGCAGCGTCGGAGACGAGGAAAAACTGTTTTTT.

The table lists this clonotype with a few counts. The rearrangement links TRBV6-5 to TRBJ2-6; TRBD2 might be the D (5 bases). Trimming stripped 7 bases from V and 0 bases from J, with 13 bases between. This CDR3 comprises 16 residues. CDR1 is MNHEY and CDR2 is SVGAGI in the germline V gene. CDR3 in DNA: TGTGCCAGCACATGGACTGGGAGCTCTGGGGCCAACGTCCTGACTTTC. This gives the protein CASTWTGSSGANVLTF.

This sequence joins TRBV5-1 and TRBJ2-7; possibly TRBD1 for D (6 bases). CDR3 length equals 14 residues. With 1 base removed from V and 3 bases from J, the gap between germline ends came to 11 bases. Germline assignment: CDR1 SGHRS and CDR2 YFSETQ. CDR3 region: CASSLTRGHYEQYF. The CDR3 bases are TGCGCCAGCAGCTTGACAAGGGGACACTACGAGCAGTACTTC.

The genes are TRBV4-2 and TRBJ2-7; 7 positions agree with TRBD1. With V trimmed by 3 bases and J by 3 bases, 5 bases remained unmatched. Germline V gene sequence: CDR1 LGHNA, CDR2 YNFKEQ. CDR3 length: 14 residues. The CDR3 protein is CASSQVGTDYEQYF. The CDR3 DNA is TGTGCCAGCAGCCAGGTCGGGACAGACTACGAGCAGTACTTC.

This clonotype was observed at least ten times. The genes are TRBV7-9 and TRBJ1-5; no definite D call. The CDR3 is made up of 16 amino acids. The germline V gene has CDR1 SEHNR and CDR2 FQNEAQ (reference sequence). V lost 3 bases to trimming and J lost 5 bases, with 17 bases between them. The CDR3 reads CASSFTMAQEDQPQHF. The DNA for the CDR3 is TGTGCCAGCAGCTTCACGATGGCACAAGAGGATCAGCCCCAGCATTTT.

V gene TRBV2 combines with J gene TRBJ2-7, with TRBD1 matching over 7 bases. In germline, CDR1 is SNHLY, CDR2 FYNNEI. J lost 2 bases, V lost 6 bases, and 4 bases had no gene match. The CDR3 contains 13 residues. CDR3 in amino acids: CASSRGTTYEQYF. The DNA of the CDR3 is TGTGCCAGCAGCAGGGGGACAACCTACGAGCAGTACTTC.

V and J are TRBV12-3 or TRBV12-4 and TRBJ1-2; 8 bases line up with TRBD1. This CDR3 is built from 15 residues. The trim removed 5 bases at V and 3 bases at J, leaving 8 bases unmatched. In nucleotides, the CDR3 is TGTGCCAGCAGTATCGGACAGGGCGGAGACTATGGCTACACCTTC. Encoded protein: CASSIGQGGDYGYTF.

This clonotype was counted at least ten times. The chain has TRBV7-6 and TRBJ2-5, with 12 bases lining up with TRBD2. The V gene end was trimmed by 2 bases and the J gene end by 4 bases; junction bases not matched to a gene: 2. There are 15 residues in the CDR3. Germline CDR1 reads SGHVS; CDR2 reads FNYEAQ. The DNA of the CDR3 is TGTGCCAGCAGCTTACCGACTAGCGGGGGAGAGACCCAGTACTTC. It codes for CASSLPTSGGETQYF.

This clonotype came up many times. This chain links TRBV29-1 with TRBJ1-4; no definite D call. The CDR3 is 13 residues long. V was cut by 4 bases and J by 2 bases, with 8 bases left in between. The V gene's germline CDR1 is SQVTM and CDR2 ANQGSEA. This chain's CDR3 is CSVVAPTNEKLFF. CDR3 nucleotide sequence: TGCAGCGTTGTTGCCCCGACTAATGAAAAACTGTTTTTT.